This T cell receptor beta chain was captured by sequencing in a study of early T cells in non-severe SARS-CoV-2 infection. Study at large: Sequencing was performed on bulk RNA from unsorted whole blood, leaving chains unpaired. Findings of the study overall: Using VDJdb, the matching emphasized anti-spike CD8 responses while missing private and CD4 specificities.

In the library, individual cDNA molecules carried attached unique molecular identifiers. TCRdb reprocessed the 5' RACE reads with MiXCR, giving one entry per CDR3 protein. The table lists roughly 70,000 distinct CDR3 sequences, 20% of them singletons. For this clonotype: Antigen specificity is unknown.

The sequences come from whole blood, collected at baseline. This TCR was recovered from an adult who was a healthcare worker with PCR-confirmed SARS-CoV-2 infection or an uninfected control (not recorded which).

CDR3 sequence: CASSLEGLFYEQYF. CDR3 in DNA: TGTGCCAGCAGCTTAGAGGGACTGTTCTACGAGCAGTACTTC. This chain joins TRBV7-9 and TRBJ2-7, with D perhaps matching TRBD2 (6 bases). Germline loops: CDR1 SEHNR, CDR2 FQNEAQ (reference sequence). CDR3 length equals 14 residues. Trimming shortened V by 1 base and J by 3 bases, and 10 bases separated the two germline ends.